This T cell receptor beta chain was recorded in a study of blood T cell repertoires in COVID-19 (dated by TCRdb to 2018 to 2020). With regard to the full study: Samples from collaborators originated in the United States, Italy and Spain and spanned both the acute and convalescent phases of COVID-19. Where HLA class I and class II types were available, the types were taken from metadata supplied by the sample provider, not from assay-based typing. Sample metadata almost always included a de-identified subject ID, COVID-19 status, age in years and sex. The repertoires were released in a freely available public database meant as a resource for research on the immune response to SARS-CoV-2. The prospective study material was composed of cDNA or gDNA derived from T cells, B-cell-depleted T cells, or PBMCs. Deeply sampled blood TCRbeta repertoires from subjects exposed to, actively infected with, or recovered from COVID-19 were included in the dataset. The samples were drawn from two sources: the first 160 participants of the ongoing ImmuneRACE study, and 1,200 or so subjects contributed by 6 global collaborators.

The germline V gene yields SGHTA for CDR1 and FQGTGA for CDR2. V sheds 1 base and J sheds 2 bases, leaving 24 bases between their ends. Including the terminal cysteine and phenylalanine, the CDR3 comprises 20 residues. CDR3 DNA only is kept here, 60 bases in frame from base 1. As to this clone: No antigen is known for it. The input lacks base qualities; no much larger clone sits a single base away.

Study-level results and caveats: How much clinical and demographic metadata was included differed by source and by participant, and the metadata was provided uncurated.

In the prospective study, participants were about 18 to 100 years old, resided in 25 or so geographic areas of the United States, and were enrolled through a virtual design. In the prospective study, cohorts were assigned on the basis of participant-reported clinical history obtained from a screening survey and a study questionnaire. For ImmuneRACE Cohort 3, a participant was defined as recovered based on two consecutive negative NP/OP PCR tests, clearance by a healthcare professional, or resolution of symptoms. Mobile phlebotomists in the prospective study collected whole blood, serum and a nasopharyngeal or oropharyngeal swab from every participant. Participants in the prospective study had the option to provide additional blood draws and questionnaires over an approximately 2-month period. Before DNA extraction, prospective study blood samples were shipped either frozen or at room temperature.

The immunoSEQ Assay, a bias-controlled multiplex PCR, was used to amplify TCRbeta CDR3 regions from genomic DNA. The original methods were these. Within the assay, amplification of reference gene primers was used to estimate how many nucleated cells each sample contained. To quantify the absolute abundance of each unique TCRbeta CDR3 rearrangement, sequence reads were collapsed and filtered. For each sample, productive Simpson clonality was calculated by taking the square root of Simpson's diversity index across productive rearrangements. In TCRdb, the immuneACCESS table is reduced to in-frame sequences with V and J assigned. These tables do not hold every clone; where another copy was compared, an unresolved V gene accounts for under half, and the others remain unexplained. V, J and clone size are those of that table, while D and trimming were read from the DNA. The sample has approximately 200,000 clones on record, roughly 87% of them singletons. The ten largest make up 2% to 2.5% of the sample.

Here the chain combines TRBV7-3 and TRBJ2-1, and TRBD2 may be the D gene, going by 9 matching bases. The sample consisted of PBMCs or T cells enriched from blood (not recorded which). The sequence came from a woman aged 25 to 45 who had recovered from COVID-19. The DNA reads as follows: TGTGCCAGCAGCTTAAAAGGGACAGGTACTAGCGGGTCCGCCTACAATGAGCAGTTCTTC. Protein translation: CASSLKGTGTSGSAYNEQFF.